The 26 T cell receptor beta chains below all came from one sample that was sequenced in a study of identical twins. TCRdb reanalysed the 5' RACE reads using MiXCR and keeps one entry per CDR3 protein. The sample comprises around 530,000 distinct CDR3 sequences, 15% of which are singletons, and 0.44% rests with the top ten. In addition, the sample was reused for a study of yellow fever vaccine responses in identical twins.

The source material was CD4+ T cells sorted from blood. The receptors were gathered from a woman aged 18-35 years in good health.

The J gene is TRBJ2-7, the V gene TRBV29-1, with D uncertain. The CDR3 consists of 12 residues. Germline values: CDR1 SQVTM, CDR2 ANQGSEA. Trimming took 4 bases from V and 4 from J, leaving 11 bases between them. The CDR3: CSVGRPLYEQYV. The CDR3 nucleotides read TGCAGCGTTGGCCGTCCCTTATACGAGCAGTACGTC.

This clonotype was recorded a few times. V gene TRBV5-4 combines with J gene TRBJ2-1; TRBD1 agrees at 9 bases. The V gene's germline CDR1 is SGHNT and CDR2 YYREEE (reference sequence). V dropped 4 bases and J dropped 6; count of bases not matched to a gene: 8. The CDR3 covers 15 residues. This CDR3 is CASSLTGGAFNEQFF. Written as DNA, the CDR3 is TGTGCCAGCAGCCTCACAGGGGGCGCGTTCAATGAGCAGTTCTTC.

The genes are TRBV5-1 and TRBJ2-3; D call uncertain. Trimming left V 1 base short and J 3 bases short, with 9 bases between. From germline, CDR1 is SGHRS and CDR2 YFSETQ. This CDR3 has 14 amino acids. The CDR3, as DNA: TGCGCCAGCAGCTTGTTCTTAGGTACAGATACGCAGTATTTT. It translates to CASSLFLGTDTQYF.

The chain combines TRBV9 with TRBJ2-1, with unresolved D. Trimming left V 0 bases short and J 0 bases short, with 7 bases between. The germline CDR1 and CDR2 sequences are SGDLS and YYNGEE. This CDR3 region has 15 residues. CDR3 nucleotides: TGTGCCAGCAGCGTAGACTCGGGCTCCTACAATGAGCAGTTCTTC. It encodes CASSVDSGSYNEQFF.

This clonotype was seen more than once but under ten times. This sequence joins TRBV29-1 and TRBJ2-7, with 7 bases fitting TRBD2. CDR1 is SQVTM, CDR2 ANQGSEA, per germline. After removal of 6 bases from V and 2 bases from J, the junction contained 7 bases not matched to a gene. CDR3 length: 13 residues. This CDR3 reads CSVRGRLTYEQYF. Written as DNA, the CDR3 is TGCAGCGTGCGGGGGAGGTTAACCTACGAGCAGTACTTC.

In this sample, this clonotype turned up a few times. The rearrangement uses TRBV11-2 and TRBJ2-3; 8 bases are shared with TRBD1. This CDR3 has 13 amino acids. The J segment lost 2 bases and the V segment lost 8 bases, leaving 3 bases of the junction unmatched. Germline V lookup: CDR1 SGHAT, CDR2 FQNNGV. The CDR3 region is CASRQGNTDTQYF. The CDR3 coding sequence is TGTGCCAGCCGACAGGGGAACACAGATACGCAGTATTTT.

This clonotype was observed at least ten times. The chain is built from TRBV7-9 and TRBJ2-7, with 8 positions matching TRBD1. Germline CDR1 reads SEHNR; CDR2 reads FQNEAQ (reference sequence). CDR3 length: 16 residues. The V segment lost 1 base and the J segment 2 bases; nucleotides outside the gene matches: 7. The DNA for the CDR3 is TGTGCCAGCAGCTTAGGTCGGGACAGGCCGACCTACGAGCAGTACTTC. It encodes CASSLGRDRPTYEQYF.

In DNA form, the CDR3 reads TGTGCCAGCAGCCGAGGATATGAAGGAAACACCATATATTTT. Protein: CASSRGYEGNTIYF. The rearrangement joins TRBV14 to TRBJ1-3, with D unclear. Germline CDR1 reads SGHDN; CDR2 reads FVKESK. The CDR3 loop spans 14 amino acids. V was trimmed by 4 bases and J by 4 bases, leaving 11 bases between them.

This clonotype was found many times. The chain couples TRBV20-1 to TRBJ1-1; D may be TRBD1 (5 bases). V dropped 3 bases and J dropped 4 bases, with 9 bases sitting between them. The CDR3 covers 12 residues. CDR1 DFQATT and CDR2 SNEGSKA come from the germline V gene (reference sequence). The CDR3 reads CSASRAATEAFF. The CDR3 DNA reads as TGCAGTGCTAGCAGGGCAGCCACTGAAGCTTTCTTT.

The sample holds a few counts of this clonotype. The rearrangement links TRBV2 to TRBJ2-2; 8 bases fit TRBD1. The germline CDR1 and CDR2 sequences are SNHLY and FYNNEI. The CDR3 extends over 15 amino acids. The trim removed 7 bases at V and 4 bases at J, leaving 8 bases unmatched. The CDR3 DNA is TGTGCCAGCACCTACGAACAGGGGGTCACCGGGGAGCTGTTTTTT. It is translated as CASTYEQGVTGELFF.

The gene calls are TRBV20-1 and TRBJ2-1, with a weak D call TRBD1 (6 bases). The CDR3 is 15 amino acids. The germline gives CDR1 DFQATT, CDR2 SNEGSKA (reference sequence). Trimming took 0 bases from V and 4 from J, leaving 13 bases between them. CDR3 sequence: CSARDAGARYNEQFF. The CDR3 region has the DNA TGCAGTGCTAGAGATGCAGGGGCCCGTTACAATGAGCAGTTCTTC.

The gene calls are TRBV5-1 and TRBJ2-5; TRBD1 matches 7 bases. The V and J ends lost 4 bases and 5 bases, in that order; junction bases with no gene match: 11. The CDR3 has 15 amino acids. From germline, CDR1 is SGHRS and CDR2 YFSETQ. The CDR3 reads CASSKTGDMGETQYF. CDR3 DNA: TGCGCCAGCAGCAAAACAGGGGATATGGGGGAGACCCAGTACTTC.

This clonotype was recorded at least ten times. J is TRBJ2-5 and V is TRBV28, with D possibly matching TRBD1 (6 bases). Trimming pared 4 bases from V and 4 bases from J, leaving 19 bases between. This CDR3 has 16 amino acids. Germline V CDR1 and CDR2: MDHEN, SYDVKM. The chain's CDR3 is CASSSHPGGAGETQYF. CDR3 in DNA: TGTGCCAGCAGTTCCCATCCTGGGGGCGCCGGAGAGACCCAGTACTTC.

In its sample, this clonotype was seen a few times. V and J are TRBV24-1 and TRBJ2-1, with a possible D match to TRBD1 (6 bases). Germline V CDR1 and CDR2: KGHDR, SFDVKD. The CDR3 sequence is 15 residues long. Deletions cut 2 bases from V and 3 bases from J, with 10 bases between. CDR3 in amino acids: CATSDSTGHYNEQFF. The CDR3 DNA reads TGTGCCACCAGTGATTCGACAGGTCACTACAATGAGCAGTTCTTC.

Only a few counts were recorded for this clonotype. The CDR3 sequence: CASSLGLLSSYEQYF. Here the CDR3 DNA reads TGTGCCAGCAGTTTAGGGCTATTAAGCTCCTACGAGCAGTACTTC. The chain carries TRBV12-3 or TRBV12-4 and TRBJ2-7, with D unclear. CDR3 size: 15 residues. V lost 1 base and J lost 0, with 10 bases in between.

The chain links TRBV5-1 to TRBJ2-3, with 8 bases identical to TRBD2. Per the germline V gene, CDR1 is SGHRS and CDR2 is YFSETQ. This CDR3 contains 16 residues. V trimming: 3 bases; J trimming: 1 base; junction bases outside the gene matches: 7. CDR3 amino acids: CASSYGGSGGTDTQYF. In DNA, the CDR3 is TGCGCCAGCAGCTATGGGGGTAGCGGGGGCACAGATACGCAGTATTTT.

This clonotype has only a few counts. The CDR3 region is CSVGDRGQVLGKNIQYF. The CDR3 nucleotides are TGCAGCGTTGGGGACAGGGGGCAGGTTCTAGGCAAAAACATTCAGTACTTC. The gene calls are TRBV29-1 and TRBJ2-4; 12 bases map to TRBD1. V shed 4 bases and J 3 bases; nucleotides not matched to a gene: 10. This CDR3 has 17 amino acids. Germline loops: CDR1 SQVTM, CDR2 ANQGSEA.

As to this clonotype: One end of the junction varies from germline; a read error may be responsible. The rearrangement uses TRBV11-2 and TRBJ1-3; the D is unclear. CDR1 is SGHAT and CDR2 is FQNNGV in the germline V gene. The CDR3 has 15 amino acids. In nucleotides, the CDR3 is TGTGCCAGCAGCTTAGCACGAGTCTCTGAAAACACCATATATTTT. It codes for CASSLARVSENTIYF. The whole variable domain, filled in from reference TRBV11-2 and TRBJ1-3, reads EAGVAQSPRYKIIEKRQSVAFWCNPISGHATLYWYQQILGQGPKLLIQFQNNGVVDDSQLPKDRFSAERLKGVDSTLKIQPAKLEDSAVYLCASSLARVSENTIYFGEGSWLTVV.

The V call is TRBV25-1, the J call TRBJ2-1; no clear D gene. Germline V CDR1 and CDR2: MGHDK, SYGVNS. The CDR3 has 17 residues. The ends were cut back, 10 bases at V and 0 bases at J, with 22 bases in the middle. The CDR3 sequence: CATSGEGHGRSYNEQFF. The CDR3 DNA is TGTGCCACCTCTGGGGAAGGGCACGGCCGCTCCTACAATGAGCAGTTCTTC.

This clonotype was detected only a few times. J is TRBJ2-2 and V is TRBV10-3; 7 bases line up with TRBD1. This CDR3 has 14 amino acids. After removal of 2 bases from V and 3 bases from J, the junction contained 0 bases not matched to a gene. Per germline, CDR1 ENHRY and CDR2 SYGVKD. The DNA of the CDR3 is TGTGCCATCAGTGAGACAGGGGACACCGGGGAGCTGTTTTTT. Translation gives CAISETGDTGELFF.

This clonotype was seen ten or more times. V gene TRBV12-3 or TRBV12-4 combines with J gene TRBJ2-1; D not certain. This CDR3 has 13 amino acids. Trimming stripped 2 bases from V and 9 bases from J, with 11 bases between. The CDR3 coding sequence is TGTGCCAGCAGTTTATTGCGAACGGGTGAGCAGTTCTTC. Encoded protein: CASSLLRTGEQFF.

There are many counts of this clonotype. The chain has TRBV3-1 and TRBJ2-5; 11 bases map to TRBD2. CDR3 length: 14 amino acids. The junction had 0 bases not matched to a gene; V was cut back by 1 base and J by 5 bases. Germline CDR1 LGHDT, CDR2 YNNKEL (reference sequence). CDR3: CASSQGLAGETQYF. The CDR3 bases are TGTGCCAGCAGCCAAGGACTAGCGGGGGAGACCCAGTACTTC.

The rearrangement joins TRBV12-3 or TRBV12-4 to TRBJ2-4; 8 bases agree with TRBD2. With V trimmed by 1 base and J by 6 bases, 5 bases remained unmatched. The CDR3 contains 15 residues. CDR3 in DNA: TGTGCCAGCAGTTTAGACGGACTAGCTAGAAACATTCAGTACTTC. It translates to CASSLDGLARNIQYF.

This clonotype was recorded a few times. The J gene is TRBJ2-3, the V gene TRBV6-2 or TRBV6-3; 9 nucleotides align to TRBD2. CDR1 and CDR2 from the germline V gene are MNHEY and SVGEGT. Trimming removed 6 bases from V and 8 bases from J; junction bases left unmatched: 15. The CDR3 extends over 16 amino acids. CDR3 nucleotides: TGTGCCAGCAGATCGAGTCAAGGACTAGCGTTAGTTACGCAGTATTTT. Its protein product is CASRSSQGLALVTQYF.

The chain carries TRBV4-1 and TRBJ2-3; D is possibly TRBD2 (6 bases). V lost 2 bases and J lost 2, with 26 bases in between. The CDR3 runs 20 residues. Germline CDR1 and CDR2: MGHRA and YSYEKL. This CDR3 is CASSQPRDSYTPTPTDTQYF. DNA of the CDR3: TGCGCCAGCAGCCAACCCCGGGACTCCTACACCCCGACCCCCACAGATACGCAGTATTTT.

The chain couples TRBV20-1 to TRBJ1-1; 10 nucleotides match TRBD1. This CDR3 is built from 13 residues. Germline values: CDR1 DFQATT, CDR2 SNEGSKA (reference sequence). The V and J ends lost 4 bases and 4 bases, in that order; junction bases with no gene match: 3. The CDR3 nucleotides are TGCAGTGCTAACCGGGACAGGGGCACTGAAGCTTTCTTT. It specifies CSANRDRGTEAFF.